This paragraph covers one TCR beta chain sequence. The antigen is unknown. Some clones are missing from TCRdb's copy, which holds only in-frame ones; the method was immunoSEQ multiplex PCR. The data contain 80,000 to 100,000 clones, around 92% of them singletons. The data originate from a study of graft-versus-host responses after intestinal transplantation. Across the study: Tacrolimus plus steroids were given to all recipients for roughly 3 years, preceded by anti-thymocyte globulin induction.

Germline V lookup: CDR1 MGHRA, CDR2 YSYEKL. J gave up 6 bases and V 2 bases, and 9 bases lay outside the gene matches. This CDR3 is 16 amino acids long. Study results and limitations: The study associated peak circulating GvH clone levels with early post-transplant HvG declines.

This chain links TRBV4-1 with TRBJ2-3; 9 nucleotides agree with TRBD2. This receptor was taken from a human donor who was the organ donor for an intestinal transplant. The sequenced sample was unstimulated CD8+ T cells sorted from spleen or lymph node cells, obtained before transplant. The CDR3 DNA reads TGCGCCAGCAGCCAAACTTCAGCGGGAGGAATGGATACGCAGTATTTT. Residues: CASSQTSAGGMDTQYF.